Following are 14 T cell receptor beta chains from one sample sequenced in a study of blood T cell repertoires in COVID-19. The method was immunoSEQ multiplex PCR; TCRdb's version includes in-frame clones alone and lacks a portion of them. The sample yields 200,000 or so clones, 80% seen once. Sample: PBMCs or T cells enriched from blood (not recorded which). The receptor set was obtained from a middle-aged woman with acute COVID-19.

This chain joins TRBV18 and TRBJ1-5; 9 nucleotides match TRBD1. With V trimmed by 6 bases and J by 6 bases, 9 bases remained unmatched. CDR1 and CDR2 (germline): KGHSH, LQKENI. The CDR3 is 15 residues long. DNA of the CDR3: TGTGCCAGCTCGTCCGGACAGGGGTATATTCAGCCCCAGCATTTT. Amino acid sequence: CASSSGQGYIQPQHF.

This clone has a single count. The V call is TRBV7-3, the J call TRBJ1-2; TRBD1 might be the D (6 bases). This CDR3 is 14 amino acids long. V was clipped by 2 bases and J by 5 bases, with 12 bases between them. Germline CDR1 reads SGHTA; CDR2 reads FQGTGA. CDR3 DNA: TGTGCCAGCAGCTTAGACAGGTCCTCTTATGGCTACACCTTC. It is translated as CASSLDRSSYGYTF.

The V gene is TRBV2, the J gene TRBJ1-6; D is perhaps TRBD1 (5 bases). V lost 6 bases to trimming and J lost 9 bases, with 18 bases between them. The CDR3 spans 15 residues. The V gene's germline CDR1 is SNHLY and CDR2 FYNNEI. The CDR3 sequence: CASRPARAVSSPLHF. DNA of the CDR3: TGTGCCAGCAGACCCGCCAGGGCAGTTAGTTCACCCCTCCACTTT.

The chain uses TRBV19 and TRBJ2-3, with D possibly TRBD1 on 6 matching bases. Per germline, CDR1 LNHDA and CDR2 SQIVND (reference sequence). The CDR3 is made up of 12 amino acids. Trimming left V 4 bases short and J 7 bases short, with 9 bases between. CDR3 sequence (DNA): TGTGCCAGTAGTAGGGACATTTATACGCAGTATTTT. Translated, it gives CASSRDIYTQYF.

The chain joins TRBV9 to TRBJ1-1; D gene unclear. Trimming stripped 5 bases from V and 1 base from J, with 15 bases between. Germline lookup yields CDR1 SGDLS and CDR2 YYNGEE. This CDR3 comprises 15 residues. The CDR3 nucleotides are TGTGCCAGCAGTCTTTCAGAGAAGCGGAACACTGAAGCTTTCTTT. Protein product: CASSLSEKRNTEAFF.

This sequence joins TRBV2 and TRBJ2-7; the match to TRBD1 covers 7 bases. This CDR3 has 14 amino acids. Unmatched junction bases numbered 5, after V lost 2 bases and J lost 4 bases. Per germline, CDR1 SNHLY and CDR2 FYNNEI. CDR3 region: CASSESGTVYEQYF. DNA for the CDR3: TGTGCCAGCAGTGAAAGTGGGACAGTATACGAGCAGTACTTC.

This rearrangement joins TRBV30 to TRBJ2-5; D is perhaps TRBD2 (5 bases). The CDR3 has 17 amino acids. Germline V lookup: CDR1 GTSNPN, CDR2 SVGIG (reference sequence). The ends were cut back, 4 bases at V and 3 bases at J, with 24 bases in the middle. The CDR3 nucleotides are TGTGCCTGGACCCCTAAATCGCCGGGATCCTCAAAAGAGACCCAGTACTTC. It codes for CAWTPKSPGSSKETQYF.

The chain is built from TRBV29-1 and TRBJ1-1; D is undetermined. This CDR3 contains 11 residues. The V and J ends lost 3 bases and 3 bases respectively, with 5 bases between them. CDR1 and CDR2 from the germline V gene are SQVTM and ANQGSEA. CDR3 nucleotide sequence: TGCAGCGTTGACGAGCACACTGAAGCTTTCTTT. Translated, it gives CSVDEHTEAFF.

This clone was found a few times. CDR3 DNA sequence: TGCGCCAGCAGCCAAGTCGGGGGGGTATACGAGCAGTACTTC. Translation: CASSQVGGVYEQYF. The chain recombines TRBV4-1 with TRBJ2-7; the match to TRBD2 covers 8 bases. V was pared by 1 base and J by 4 bases, with 3 bases of the junction left unmatched. The CDR3 length is 14 residues. The germline CDR1 and CDR2 sequences are MGHRA and YSYEKL.

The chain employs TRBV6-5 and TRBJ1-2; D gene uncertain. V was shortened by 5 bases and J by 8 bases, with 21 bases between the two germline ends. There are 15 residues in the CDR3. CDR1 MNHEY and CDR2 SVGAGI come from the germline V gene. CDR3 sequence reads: CASSRGARDSGGYTF. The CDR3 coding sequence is TGTGCCAGCAGTCGGGGAGCAAGGGATTCGGGCGGCTACACCTTC.

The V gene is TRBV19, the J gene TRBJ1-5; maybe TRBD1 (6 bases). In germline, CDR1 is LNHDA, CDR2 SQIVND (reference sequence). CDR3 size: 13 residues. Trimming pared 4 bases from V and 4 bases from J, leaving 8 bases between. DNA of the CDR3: TGTGCCAGTAGTACACAGGGAAATCAGCCCCAGCATTTT. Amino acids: CASSTQGNQPQHF.

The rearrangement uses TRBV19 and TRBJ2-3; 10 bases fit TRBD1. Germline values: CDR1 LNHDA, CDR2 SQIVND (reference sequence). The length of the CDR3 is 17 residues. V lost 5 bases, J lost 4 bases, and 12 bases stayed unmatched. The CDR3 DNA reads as TGTGCCAGTAGTGCGGTACCGGGACAGGGGCAGCCAGATACGCAGTATTTT. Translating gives CASSAVPGQGQPDTQYF.

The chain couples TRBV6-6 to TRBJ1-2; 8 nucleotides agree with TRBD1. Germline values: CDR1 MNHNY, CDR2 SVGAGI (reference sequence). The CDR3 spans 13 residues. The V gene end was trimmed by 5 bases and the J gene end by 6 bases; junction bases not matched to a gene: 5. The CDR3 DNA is TGTGCCAGCAGTGTCACAGGGGGTGATGGCTACACCTTC. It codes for CASSVTGGDGYTF.

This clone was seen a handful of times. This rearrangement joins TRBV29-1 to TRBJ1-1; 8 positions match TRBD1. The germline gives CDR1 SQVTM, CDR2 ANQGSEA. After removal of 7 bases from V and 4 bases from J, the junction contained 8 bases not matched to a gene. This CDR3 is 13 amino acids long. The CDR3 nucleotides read TGCAGCGCCCATCCCAGGGGGCGCACTGAAGCTTTCTTT. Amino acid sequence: CSAHPRGRTEAFF.